This T cell receptor beta chain was profiled in a study of radiotherapy plus CTLA-4 blockade in lung cancer. Note on this clone: The antigen is unknown.

Study-level results: Tumor-derived TCR clones expanded in blood after radiotherapy plus ipilimumab.

The CDR3 sequence is 15 residues long. V was pared by 1 base and J by 1 base, with 10 bases between. Germline CDR1 and CDR2: MGHRA and YSYEKL. Some clones are missing from TCRdb's copy, which holds only in-frame ones; the method was immunoSEQ multiplex PCR. The sample shows roughly 50,000 clones, approximately 86% of them seen only once. Lung cancer patients with chemo-refractory metastatic non-small-cell disease were given focal radiation plus CTLA-4 blockade with ipilimumab. This TCR derives from a human donor with non-small cell lung cancer that progressed on radiotherapy plus ipilimumab. Some clones in this sample may be carry-over from other donors' samples. The sequencing here drew on peripheral blood, taken from a patient treated with radiotherapy plus ipilimumab. This sequence joins TRBV4-1 and TRBJ1-1; D unclear. The CDR3 protein is CASSQVGRENTEAFF. DNA for the CDR3: TGCGCCAGCAGCCAAGTGGGGAGGGAGAACACTGAAGCTTTCTTT.